Listed here are 5 T cell receptor beta chains from one sample, sequenced in a study of Graves' ophthalmopathy and Graves' hyperthyroidism. Amplified material comprised TCR beta CDR3 regions derived from RNA transcripts. First-round RT-PCR used HTBI primers; second-round multiplex PCR followed. TCRdb reprocessed the multiplex PCR reads with MiXCR, giving one entry per CDR3 protein. The table shows approximately 1.2 million distinct CDR3 sequences, with 35% to 40% occurring only once. The sample taken for sequencing was peripheral blood or thyroid tissue (not recorded which). These receptors were obtained from an adult man with Graves' hyperthyroidism.

This clonotype was found many times. The genes are TRBV12-3 or TRBV12-4 and TRBJ1-4; TRBD1 is a possible D gene (5 bases). The CDR3 is made up of 15 amino acids. Trimming removed 5 bases from V and 6 bases from J, with 16 bases in between. The CDR3 DNA reads TGTGCCAGCAGTACCCCGGGGATGGGGGATGAAAAACTGTTTTTT. This encodes CASSTPGMGDEKLFF.

This clonotype was observed a handful of times. The gene calls are TRBV6-5 and TRBJ2-7; D not certain. The CDR3 loop spans 13 amino acids. Germline-derived CDR1 and CDR2 are MNHEY and SVGAGI. Deletions cut 6 bases from V and 5 bases from J, with 14 bases between. Written as DNA, the CDR3 is TGTGCCAGCAGCTACATCCCAAGGGACGAGCAGTACTTC. It is translated as CASSYIPRDEQYF.

This clonotype appeared many times. The chain joins TRBV19 to TRBJ1-1; D uncertain. The germline V gene encodes CDR1 LNHDA and CDR2 SQIVND (reference sequence). V was clipped by 2 bases and J by 3 bases, with 10 bases between them. The length of the CDR3 is 14 residues. CDR3 nucleotides: TGTGCCAGTAGTATATGGGAGTCCGACACTGAAGCTTTCTTT. It encodes CASSIWESDTEAFF.

The chain joins TRBV7-2 to TRBJ1-2; 9 bases match TRBD1. Germline V gene data show CDR1 as SGHTA and CDR2 as FQGNSA. V lost 5 bases, J lost 3 bases, and 7 bases stayed unmatched. The CDR3 sequence is 15 residues long. The CDR3 region has the DNA TGTGCCAGCAGCACGGACAGGGGCGGTGACTATGGCTACACCTTC. Translated: CASSTDRGGDYGYTF.

This clonotype was found many times. This sequence joins TRBV29-1 and TRBJ2-6; 12 nucleotides agree with TRBD1. With V trimmed by 5 bases and J by 2 bases, 7 bases remained unmatched. Looked up from germline, CDR1 is SQVTM and CDR2 is ANQGSEA. The CDR3 contains 17 residues. The CDR3 region is CSVYPGQGAPGANVLTF. The CDR3, as DNA: TGCAGCGTTTACCCGGGACAGGGGGCACCTGGGGCCAACGTCCTGACTTTC.